The 11 T cell receptor beta chains given below trace back to one sample, sequenced in a study of T cells in Graves' hyperthyroidism and ophthalmopathy. The investigators amplified TCR beta CDR3 regions from RNA transcripts. The HTBI primer set served for first-round RT-PCR of the TCR CDR3. From the multiplex PCR reads, TCRdb called clonotypes with MiXCR, one entry per CDR3 protein. The sample has about 480,000 distinct CDR3 sequences; about 20% are singletons. Specimen: blood. These receptors were obtained from a woman in her 70s with Graves' ophthalmopathy.

In DNA, the CDR3 is TGTGCCAGCGGCACGGGCTCAGGGACCTACGAGCAGTACTTC. As protein: CASGTGSGTYEQYF. J is TRBJ2-7 and V is TRBV12-3 or TRBV12-4; D may be TRBD1 (5 bases). Deletions cut 8 bases from V and 2 bases from J, with 16 bases between. The CDR3 totals 14 residues.

To note about this clonotype: It may be a read error: a sequence one base away is much more abundant. V gene TRBV29-1 combines with J gene TRBJ1-1; no reliable D call. Germline lookup yields CDR1 SQVTM and CDR2 ANQGSEA. V lost 5 bases and J 1 base, leaving 11 bases between the germline ends. CDR3 length: 13 residues. CDR3: CSVHMMANTEAFF. CDR3 nucleotide sequence: TGCAGCGTTCATATGATGGCGAACACTGAAGCTTTCTTT.

The V and J genes are TRBV30 and TRBJ2-1, with 12 bases aligning to TRBD1. CDR3 length: 14 residues. The germline V gene has CDR1 GTSNPN and CDR2 SVGIG (reference sequence). J gave up 9 bases and V 7 bases, and 10 bases lay outside the gene matches. Here the CDR3 reads CAFATGTGGLEQFF. The DNA for the CDR3 is TGTGCCTTTGCTACCGGGACAGGGGGCCTTGAGCAGTTCTTC.

The chain couples TRBV9 to TRBJ1-2; the D gene is possibly TRBD1 (6 bases). The V gene lost 4 bases and the J gene lost 8 bases, with 18 bases spanning the gap. This CDR3 is 14 amino acids long. Germline CDR1 SGDLS, CDR2 YYNGEE. The CDR3 loop is CASSPRTAGRGYTF. The CDR3 DNA sequence: TGTGCCAGCAGCCCTCGGACAGCCGGGAGAGGCTACACCTTC.

The table lists this clonotype with a few counts. The chain links TRBV20-1 to TRBJ1-1, with 9 nucleotides matching TRBD1. Losses at the gene ends were 5 bases for V and 6 bases for J; bases not matched to a gene: 7. In germline, CDR1 is DFQATT, CDR2 SNEGSKA (reference sequence). CDR3 length: 13 amino acids. DNA of the CDR3: TGCAGTGCTCGAGGACAGGGGTTGGCTGAAGCTTTCTTT. Translating gives CSARGQGLAEAFF.

This clonotype was found a few times. The V call is TRBV6-1, the J call TRBJ2-1; D gene unclear. In germline, CDR1 is MNHNS, CDR2 SASEGT. Trimming took off 6 bases at V and 3 bases at J, with 6 bases between the two ends. CDR3 length equals 12 residues. The CDR3 loop reads CASRTDYNEQFF. DNA for the CDR3: TGTGCCAGCAGGACGGACTACAATGAGCAGTTCTTC.

This clonotype was picked up many times. This rearrangement joins TRBV20-1 to TRBJ1-1; perhaps TRBD1 as D (6 bases). The CDR3 runs 14 residues. V lost 3 bases and J lost 4, with 15 bases in between. The germline CDR1 and CDR2 sequences are DFQATT and SNEGSKA (reference sequence). CDR3 nucleotides: TGCAGTGCTAGTAAACCAGGGGTGGGCACTGAAGCTTTCTTT. This gives the protein CSASKPGVGTEAFF.

CDR3 in amino acids: CASSLEQGAGATSYEQYF. CDR3 sequence (DNA): TGTGCCAGCAGTTTAGAACAGGGGGCGGGGGCGACCTCCTACGAGCAGTACTTC. The chain is built from TRBV28 and TRBJ2-7; 9 bases are shared with TRBD1. Unmatched junction bases numbered 11, after V lost 2 bases and J lost 0 bases. Germline CDR1 MDHEN, CDR2 SYDVKM. This CDR3 has 18 amino acids.

The chain recombines TRBV7-9 with TRBJ1-2; a weak D match, TRBD1 (6 bases). Germline V gene sequence: CDR1 SEHNR, CDR2 FQNEAQ (reference sequence). The CDR3 contains 12 residues. Trimming removed 1 base at V and 8 bases at J, with 8 bases between. The CDR3 sequence is CASSLEGGGYTF. The CDR3 nucleotides read TGTGCCAGCAGCTTAGAGGGGGGGGGCTACACCTTC.

Comments on this clonotype: Compared with germline, one end of the junction differs, possibly owing to a read error. The rearrangement uses TRBV7-2 and TRBJ1-2; D not resolved. The CDR3 runs to 13 residues. Per the germline V gene, CDR1 is SGHTA and CDR2 is FQGNSA. Here the CDR3 reads CASGLGPTYGYTF. The CDR3 nucleotides read TGTGCCAGCGGCTTAGGACCGACTTATGGCTACACCTTC.

In this sample, this clonotype turned up a few times. The chain is built from TRBV19 and TRBJ2-7; unclear D gene. Germline V gives CDR1 LNHDA, CDR2 SQIVND (reference sequence). CDR3 size: 14 residues. Trimming left V 2 bases short and J 0 bases short, with 8 bases between. This CDR3 reads CASSITGSSYEQYF. In nucleotides, the CDR3 is TGTGCCAGTAGTATAACGGGTAGCTCCTACGAGCAGTACTTC.